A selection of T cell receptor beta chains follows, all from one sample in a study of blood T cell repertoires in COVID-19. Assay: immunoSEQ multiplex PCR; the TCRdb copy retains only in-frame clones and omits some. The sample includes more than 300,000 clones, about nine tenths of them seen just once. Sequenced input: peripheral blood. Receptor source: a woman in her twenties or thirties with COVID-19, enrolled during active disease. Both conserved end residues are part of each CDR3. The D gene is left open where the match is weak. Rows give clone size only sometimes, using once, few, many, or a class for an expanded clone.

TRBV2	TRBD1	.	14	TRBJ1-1	CASKQGARNTEAFF	TGTGCCAGTAAACAGGGGGCACGGAACACTGAAGCTTTCTTT
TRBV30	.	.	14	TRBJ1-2	CAWSLVRGRIGYTF	TGTGCCTGGAGCCTTGTCCGGGGGAGGATTGGCTACACCTTC
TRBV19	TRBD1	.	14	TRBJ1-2	CASSTAQGDYGYTF	TGTGCCAGTAGTACTGCACAGGGGGACTATGGCTACACCTTC
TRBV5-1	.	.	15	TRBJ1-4	CASSLDAGAGEKLFF	TGCGCCAGCAGCTTGGATGCAGGGGCTGGAGAAAAACTGTTTTTT
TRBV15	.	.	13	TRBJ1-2	CATSSGRNYGYTF	TGTGCCACCAGCAGTGGGAGAAACTATGGCTACACCTTC
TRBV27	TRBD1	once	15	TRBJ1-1	CASSPRDRGPAEAFF	TGTGCCAGCAGTCCCCGGGACAGGGGGCCCGCTGAAGCTTTCTTT
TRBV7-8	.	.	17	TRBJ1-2	CASSLNPRELYGYGYTF	TGTGCCAGCAGCTTAAATCCACGAGAGTTGTACGGTTATGGCTACACCTTC
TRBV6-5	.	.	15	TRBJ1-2	CASSPGASAFYGYTF	TGTGCCAGCAGTCCGGGTGCGTCCGCCTTCTATGGCTACACCTTC
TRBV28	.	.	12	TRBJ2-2	CAAVGVTGELFF	TGTGCCGCTGTAGGGGTTACCGGGGAGCTGTTTTTT
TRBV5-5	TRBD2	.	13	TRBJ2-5	CASRGLAQETQYF	TGTGCCAGCAGAGGACTAGCCCAAGAGACCCAGTACTTC
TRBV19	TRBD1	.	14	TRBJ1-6	CASSISGQGSPLHF	TGTGCCAGTAGTATATCGGGACAGGGTTCACCCCTCCACTTT
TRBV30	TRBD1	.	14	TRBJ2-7	CAWSTGTGAYEQYF	TGTGCCTGGAGTACCGGGACAGGTGCCTACGAGCAGTACTTC